This TCR beta chain was found in a study of blood T cell repertoires in COVID-19. Per the original methods: Amplified reference gene primers provided the basis for estimating nucleated cell counts. Profiling relied on immunoSEQ multiplex PCR, and the TCRdb table lists in-frame clones only, not all of them. V and J calls and clone size are as listed in that table; D and trimming were resolved from the DNA. This table holds 350,000 or so clones, around 82% found once. Trimming removed 3 bases at V and 1 base at J, with 18 bases between. Germline V CDR1 and CDR2: MGHRA, YSYEKL. There are 17 residues in the CDR3.

The specimen sequenced was peripheral blood. This sequence originates from a man aged 25-40 years with active or convalescent COVID-19. The chain recombines TRBV4-1 with TRBJ1-1; tentative D call: TRBD1 (5 bases). The CDR3 DNA reads as TGCGCCAGCAGCCAGGGGTGGGGCCCTAAGGGGAACACTGAAGCTTTCTTT. Its translation: CASSQGWGPKGNTEAFF.